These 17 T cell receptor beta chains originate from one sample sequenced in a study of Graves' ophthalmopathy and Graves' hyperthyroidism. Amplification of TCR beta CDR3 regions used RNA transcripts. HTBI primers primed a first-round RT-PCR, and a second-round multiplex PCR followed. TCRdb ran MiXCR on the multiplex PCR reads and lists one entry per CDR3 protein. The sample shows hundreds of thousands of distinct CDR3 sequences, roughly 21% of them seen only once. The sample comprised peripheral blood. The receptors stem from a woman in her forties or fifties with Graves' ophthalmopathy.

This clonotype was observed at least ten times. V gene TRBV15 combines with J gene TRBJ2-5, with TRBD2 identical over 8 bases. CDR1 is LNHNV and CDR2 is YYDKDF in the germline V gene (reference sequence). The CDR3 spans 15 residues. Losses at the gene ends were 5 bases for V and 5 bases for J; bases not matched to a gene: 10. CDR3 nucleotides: TGTGCCACCAGCTCGGGGGGGGCGAGGGGGGAGACCCAGTACTTC. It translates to CATSSGGARGETQYF.

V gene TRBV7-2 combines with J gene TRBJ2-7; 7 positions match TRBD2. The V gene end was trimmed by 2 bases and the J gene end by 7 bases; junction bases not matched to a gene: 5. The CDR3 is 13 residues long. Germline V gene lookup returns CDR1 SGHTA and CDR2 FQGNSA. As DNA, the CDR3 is TGTGCCAGCAGCTTAAAGCCTAGCGGAGAGCAGTACTTC. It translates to CASSLKPSGEQYF.

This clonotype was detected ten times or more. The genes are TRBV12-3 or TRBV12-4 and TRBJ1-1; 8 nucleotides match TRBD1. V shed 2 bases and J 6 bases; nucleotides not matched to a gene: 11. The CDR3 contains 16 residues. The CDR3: CASSLWTGSMAAEAFF. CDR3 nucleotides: TGTGCCAGCAGTTTATGGACAGGGAGTATGGCGGCTGAAGCTTTCTTT.

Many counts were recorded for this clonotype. The CDR3 here is CSAVTGETQYF. The CDR3 DNA reads TGCAGTGCTGTCACGGGAGAGACCCAGTACTTC. The gene calls are TRBV20-1 and TRBJ2-5; no clear D gene. Germline V gene sequence: CDR1 DFQATT, CDR2 SNEGSKA (reference sequence). V was trimmed by 5 bases and J by 4 bases, leaving 8 bases between them. The CDR3 extends over 11 amino acids.

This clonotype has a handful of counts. The CDR3 DNA is TGTGCCAGCAGTTCCGGACGTCGCAATCAGCCCCAGCATTTT. This codes for CASSSGRRNQPQHF. The V gene is TRBV12-3 or TRBV12-4, the J gene TRBJ1-5; no firm D call. The length of the CDR3 is 14 residues. Trimming took 4 bases from V and 2 from J, leaving 9 bases between them.

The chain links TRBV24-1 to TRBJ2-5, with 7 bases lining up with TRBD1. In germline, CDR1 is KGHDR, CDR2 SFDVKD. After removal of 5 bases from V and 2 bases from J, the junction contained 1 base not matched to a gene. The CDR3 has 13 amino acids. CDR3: CATSGTGQETQYF. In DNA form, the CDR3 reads TGTGCCACCAGTGGGACAGGTCAAGAGACCCAGTACTTC.

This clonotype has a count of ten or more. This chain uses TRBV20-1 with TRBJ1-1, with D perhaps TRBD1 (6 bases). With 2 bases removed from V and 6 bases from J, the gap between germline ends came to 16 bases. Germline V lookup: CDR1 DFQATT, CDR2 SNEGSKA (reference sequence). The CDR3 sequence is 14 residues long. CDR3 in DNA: TGCAGTGCTAGAAACAGGGTCCGGGGGGCTGAAGCTTTCTTT. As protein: CSARNRVRGAEAFF.

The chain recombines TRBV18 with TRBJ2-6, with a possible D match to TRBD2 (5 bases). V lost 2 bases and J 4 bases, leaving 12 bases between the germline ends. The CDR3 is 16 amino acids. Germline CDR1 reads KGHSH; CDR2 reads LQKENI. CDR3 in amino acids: CASSPSGTPGANVLTF. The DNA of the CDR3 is TGTGCCAGCTCACCATCGGGAACCCCAGGGGCCAACGTCCTGACTTTC.

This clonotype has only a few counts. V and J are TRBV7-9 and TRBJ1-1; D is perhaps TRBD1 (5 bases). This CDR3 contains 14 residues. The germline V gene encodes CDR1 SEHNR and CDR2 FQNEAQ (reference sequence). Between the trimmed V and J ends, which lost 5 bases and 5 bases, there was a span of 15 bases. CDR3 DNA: TGTGCCAGCAGCGCGAACCATGGGGGAACTGAAGCTTTCTTT. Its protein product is CASSANHGGTEAFF.

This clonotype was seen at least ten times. The CDR3 region has the DNA TGCAGCGGGGACAGGGAGAACACCGGGGAGCTGTTTTTT. It yields the protein CSGDRENTGELFF. This sequence joins TRBV29-1 and TRBJ2-2, with TRBD1 identical over 9 bases. The CDR3 totals 13 residues. CDR1 SQVTM and CDR2 ANQGSEA come from the germline V gene. V trimming: 7 bases; J trimming: 1 base; junction bases outside the gene matches: 1.

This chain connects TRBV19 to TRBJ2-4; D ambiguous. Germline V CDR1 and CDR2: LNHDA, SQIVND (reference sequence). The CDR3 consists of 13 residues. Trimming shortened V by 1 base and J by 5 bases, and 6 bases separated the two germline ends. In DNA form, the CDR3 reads TGTGCCAGTAGTATAGGAAGAGAAAACATTCAGTACTTC. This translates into CASSIGRENIQYF.

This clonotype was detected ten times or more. In DNA, the CDR3 is TGCGCCAGCAGCTCTGGACAGGAGGGACAGCCCCAGCATTTT. Encoded protein: CASSSGQEGQPQHF. The gene calls are TRBV5-1 and TRBJ1-5, with 7 bases identical to TRBD1. Germline V gives CDR1 SGHRS, CDR2 YFSETQ. The CDR3 is made up of 14 amino acids. With 3 bases clipped from V and 7 bases from J, the junction kept 7 bases outside the gene matches.

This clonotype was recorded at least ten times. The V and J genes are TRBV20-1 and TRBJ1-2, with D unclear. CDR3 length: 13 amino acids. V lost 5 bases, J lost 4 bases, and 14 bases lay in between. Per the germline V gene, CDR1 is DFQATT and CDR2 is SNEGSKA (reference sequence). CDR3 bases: TGCAGTGCTGAAACTGCGGGAGGCTATGGCTACACCTTC. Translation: CSAETAGGYGYTF.

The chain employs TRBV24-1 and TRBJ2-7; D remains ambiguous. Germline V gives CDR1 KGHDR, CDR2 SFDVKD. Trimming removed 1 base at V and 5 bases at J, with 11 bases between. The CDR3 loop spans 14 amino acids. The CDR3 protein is CATSDFTVSDEQYF. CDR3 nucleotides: TGTGCCACCAGTGATTTTACGGTTTCTGACGAGCAGTACTTC.

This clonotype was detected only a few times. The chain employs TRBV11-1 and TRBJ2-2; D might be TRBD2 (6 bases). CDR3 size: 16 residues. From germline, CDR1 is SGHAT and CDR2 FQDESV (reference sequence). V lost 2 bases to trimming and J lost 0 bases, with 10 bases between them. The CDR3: CASSLRRGANTGELFF. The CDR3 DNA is TGTGCCAGCAGCTTAAGGCGCGGGGCGAACACCGGGGAGCTGTTTTTT.

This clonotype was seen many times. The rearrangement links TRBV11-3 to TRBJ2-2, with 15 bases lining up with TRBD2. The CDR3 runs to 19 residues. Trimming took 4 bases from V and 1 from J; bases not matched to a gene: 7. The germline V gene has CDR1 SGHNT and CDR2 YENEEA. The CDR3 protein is CASSSRGLAGGRNTGELFF. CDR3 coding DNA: TGTGCCAGCAGCTCGCGAGGACTAGCGGGAGGGCGGAACACCGGGGAGCTGTTTTTT.

The CDR3: CASSQGGGISGANVLTF. The CDR3 DNA follows: TGCGCCAGCAGCCAAGGCGGGGGAATCTCTGGGGCCAACGTCCTGACTTTC. This chain joins TRBV4-1 and TRBJ2-6; 7 nucleotides match TRBD2. The CDR3 extends over 17 amino acids. V was pared by 1 base and J by 0 bases, with 3 bases of the junction left unmatched. Looked up from germline, CDR1 is MGHRA and CDR2 is YSYEKL.